These 28 T cell receptor beta chains were sequenced from one sample in a study of CD4 T cells in relation to SARS-CoV-2 and coronaviruses (dated by TCRdb to the early 2020s). Library creation used the immunoSEQ multiplex PCR assay. Entries here come from immuneACCESS through TCRdb and include only in-frame sequences with V and J called. Some clones fail to appear in such tables; in the studies checked, an unresolved V gene covers under half of the shortfall, and the cause of the remainder is unknown. This sample gives 15,000 to 20,000 clones in total; 70% to 85% of them show up just once. The top ten clones comprise 15% to 19% of the sample. Their antigen targets remain unknown. CD4+ T cells from unexposed donors were collected before the COVID-19 pandemic (2011-2018). After less than 13 days of culture, CD4+ T cells were isolated with the EasySep CD4+ T cell isolation kit. Sequencing used CD4+ T cells from PBMCs, cultured in vitro. The receptors here all came from a human donor in good health.

This clone appeared a few times. V is TRBV4-1 and J is TRBJ2-7, with D tentatively TRBD1 (5 bases). CDR1 and CDR2 from the germline V gene are MGHRA and YSYEKL. This CDR3 contains 14 residues. Between the trimmed V and J ends, which lost 1 base and 7 bases, there was a span of 14 bases. Here the CDR3 reads CASSQVPGSGEQYF. In DNA, the CDR3 is TGCGCCAGCAGCCAAGTCCCAGGGTCGGGTGAGCAGTACTTC.

The chain is built from TRBV28 and TRBJ2-1; 10 bases line up with TRBD2. This CDR3 has 15 residues. Germline V gene sequence: CDR1 MDHEN, CDR2 SYDVKM. V was clipped by 2 bases and J by 4 bases; unmatched bases: 2. The CDR3 nucleotides are TGTGCCAGCAGTTTACTAGCGGGAGAGTACAATGAGCAGTTCTTC. This gives the protein CASSLLAGEYNEQFF.

V and J are TRBV2 and TRBJ2-7, with no clear D. The CDR3 length is 14 residues. The V gene's germline CDR1 is SNHLY and CDR2 FYNNEI. Between the trimmed V and J ends, which lost 6 bases and 3 bases, there was a span of 15 bases. As DNA, the CDR3 is TGTGCCAGCAGGGCATATACTACAAACTACGAGCAGTACTTC. Translation gives CASRAYTTNYEQYF.

The rearrangement uses TRBV25-1 and TRBJ2-7; D may be TRBD2 (5 bases). V lost 2 bases and J lost 2, with 10 bases in between. Germline V lookup: CDR1 MGHDK, CDR2 SYGVNS. The CDR3 length is 14 residues. The CDR3 DNA follows: TGTGCCAGCAGTGAACGAGGGATCACCTACGAGCAGTACTTC. Translated, it gives CASSERGITYEQYF.

J is TRBJ1-1 and V is TRBV9; 8 bases are shared with TRBD1. With V trimmed by 2 bases and J by 3 bases, 9 bases remained unmatched. CDR1 and CDR2 from the germline V gene are SGDLS and YYNGEE. The CDR3 covers 16 residues. The chain's CDR3 is CASSVSQGAFDTEAFF. The CDR3 DNA reads as TGTGCCAGCAGCGTTTCGCAGGGGGCTTTTGACACTGAAGCTTTCTTT.

The table lists this clone with a count of one. The chain recombines TRBV19 with TRBJ2-4; D unclear. The V gene's germline CDR1 is LNHDA and CDR2 SQIVND (reference sequence). V lost 3 bases, J lost 8 bases, and 11 bases lay in between. The CDR3 loop spans 13 amino acids. CDR3 protein: CASSIASLDIQYF. CDR3 coding DNA: TGTGCCAGTAGTATTGCTAGTCTTGACATTCAGTACTTC.

The J gene is TRBJ2-6, the V gene TRBV7-3; 9 nucleotides agree with TRBD1. This CDR3 has 16 amino acids. Per germline, CDR1 SGHTA and CDR2 FQGTGA. Trimming cost V 4 bases and J 2 bases; bases outside gene matches: 3. CDR3 loop: CASSSTGGAGANVLTF. Here the CDR3 DNA reads TGTGCCAGCAGCTCAACAGGGGGCGCTGGGGCCAACGTCCTGACTTTC.

Written as DNA, the CDR3 is TGTGCCAGCAGTTCCCCCGCCGGGAGGGCTAGGACTGAAGCTTTCTTT. Translated: CASSSPAGRARTEAFF. The gene calls are TRBV28 and TRBJ1-1; D is unresolved. The CDR3 extends over 16 amino acids. The germline V and J ends were trimmed by 4 bases and 5 bases, with 20 bases remaining between them. Germline assignment: CDR1 MDHEN and CDR2 SYDVKM.

V gene TRBV6-2 or TRBV6-3 combines with J gene TRBJ1-5; D possibly corresponds to TRBD1 (5 bases). The germline gives CDR1 MNHEY, CDR2 SVGEGT. V lost 2 bases and J lost 3, with 14 bases in between. CDR3 length equals 16 residues. This chain's CDR3 is CASSYGLDKDNQPQHF. In DNA, the CDR3 is TGTGCCAGCAGTTACGGTCTGGACAAGGACAATCAGCCCCAGCATTTT.

The rearrangement uses TRBV18 and TRBJ2-7; D gene unclear. Germline V gene lookup returns CDR1 KGHSH and CDR2 LQKENI. CDR3 length equals 15 residues. Trimming left V 1 base short and J 0 bases short, with 10 bases between. The CDR3 DNA reads as TGTGCCAGCTCACCACAGCCGGTTAGCTCCTACGAGCAGTACTTC. As protein: CASSPQPVSSYEQYF.

This clone showed up just a few times. V and J are TRBV28 and TRBJ2-5; D is perhaps TRBD2 (5 bases). The V gene lost 6 bases and the J gene lost 0 bases, with 11 bases spanning the gap. Looked up from germline, CDR1 is MDHEN and CDR2 is SYDVKM. This CDR3 has 14 amino acids. The CDR3 region has the DNA TGTGCCAGCAGCCTCGACGGGGACCAAGAGACCCAGTACTTC. It encodes CASSLDGDQETQYF.

This chain joins TRBV15 and TRBJ2-5; 10 nucleotides align to TRBD2. The CDR3 is made up of 16 amino acids. V was pared by 10 bases and J by 5 bases, with 16 bases of the junction left unmatched. The germline CDR1 and CDR2 sequences are LNHNV and YYDKDF (reference sequence). In DNA form, the CDR3 reads TGTGCCAGCAAGGGGGGCCGGAGCGGGAGGGGTGAGACCCAGTACTTC. The encoded protein is CASKGGRSGRGETQYF.

The J gene is TRBJ2-2, the V gene TRBV10-3; 12 bases map to TRBD1. The CDR3 consists of 15 residues. In germline, CDR1 is ENHRY, CDR2 SYGVKD. V dropped 6 bases and J dropped 4; count of bases not matched to a gene: 3. The CDR3 loop reads CAIRGQGAVTGELFF. The CDR3 DNA reads as TGTGCCATCAGGGGACAGGGGGCCGTCACCGGGGAGCTGTTTTTT.

A few counts support this clone. The chain links TRBV7-9 to TRBJ1-1, with D unclear. V was trimmed by 5 bases and J by 0 bases, leaving 7 bases between them. Per the germline V gene, CDR1 is SEHNR and CDR2 is FQNEAQ (reference sequence). The CDR3 contains 13 residues. The CDR3 loop reads CASSKQMNTEAFF. As DNA, the CDR3 is TGTGCCAGCAGCAAACAGATGAACACTGAAGCTTTCTTT.

The chain is built from TRBV15 and TRBJ2-2; D is unresolved. CDR1 and CDR2 (germline): LNHNV, YYDKDF (reference sequence). V lost 8 bases and J 6 bases, leaving 25 bases between the germline ends. This CDR3 is built from 17 residues. CDR3 region: CATHKSASGASAGELFF. DNA of the CDR3: TGTGCCACCCACAAATCAGCCTCAGGCGCCTCTGCCGGGGAGCTGTTTTTT.

The chain joins TRBV2 to TRBJ2-5; 13 positions agree with TRBD2. The germline gives CDR1 SNHLY, CDR2 FYNNEI. This CDR3 contains 14 residues. V gave up 8 bases and J gave up 5 bases; unmatched junction bases: 5. The DNA for the CDR3 is TGTGCCAGCCTAGGGACTAGCGGGATGGAGACCCAGTACTTC. Translating gives CASLGTSGMETQYF.

This chain connects TRBV11-2 to TRBJ1-1; D is undetermined. The CDR3 loop spans 12 amino acids. From germline, CDR1 is SGHAT and CDR2 FQNNGV. V was shortened by 2 bases and J by 4 bases, with 5 bases between the two germline ends. The CDR3 region is CASSLYGTEAFF. CDR3 DNA: TGTGCCAGCAGCTTATATGGCACTGAAGCTTTCTTT.

The genes are TRBV27 and TRBJ2-7, with 10 nucleotides matching TRBD2. Trimming removed 6 bases from V and 5 bases from J; junction bases left unmatched: 16. CDR1 and CDR2 (germline): MNHEY, SMNVEV (reference sequence). This CDR3 has 17 amino acids. The CDR3 spells CASSPLGSASGRHEQYF. The CDR3 region has the DNA TGTGCCAGCAGCCCACTAGGGTCGGCTAGCGGGAGACACGAGCAGTACTTC.

This sequence joins TRBV3-1 (or the pseudogene TRBV3-2) and TRBJ1-5, with D tentatively TRBD1 (5 bases). Germline V gives CDR1 LGHDT, CDR2 YNNKEL (reference sequence). This CDR3 is built from 15 residues. V dropped 4 bases and J dropped 6 bases, with 16 bases sitting between them. The CDR3 bases are TGTGCCAGCAGCCGGGGTGGAGGGGAGTTTCAGCCCCAGCATTTT. It is translated as CASSRGGGEFQPQHF.

The chain has TRBV18 and TRBJ1-1; D gene ambiguous. Per the germline V gene, CDR1 is KGHSH and CDR2 is LQKENI. The CDR3 contains 14 residues. Trimming removed 6 bases at V and 4 bases at J, with 15 bases between. The CDR3 coding sequence is TGTGCCAGCTCGCCGGCAGCGGGAGCCACTGAAGCTTTCTTT. This sequence encodes CASSPAAGATEAFF.

This clone occurred a few times. The rearrangement joins TRBV18 to TRBJ2-3; possibly TRBD2 for D (6 bases). The V gene's germline CDR1 is KGHSH and CDR2 LQKENI. The germline V and J ends were trimmed by 3 bases and 3 bases, with 16 bases remaining between them. This CDR3 has 16 residues. CDR3 sequence (DNA): TGTGCCAGCTCACCTCGGCGACTAGAATATACAGATACGCAGTATTTT. It specifies CASSPRRLEYTDTQYF.

This chain joins TRBV18 and TRBJ1-1; D gene ambiguous. The CDR3 is 14 amino acids. Per germline, CDR1 KGHSH and CDR2 LQKENI. Trimming removed 6 bases at V and 6 bases at J, with 17 bases between. CDR3 loop: CASSPMRLTAEAFF. As DNA, the CDR3 is TGTGCCAGCTCGCCTATGCGACTAACGGCTGAAGCTTTCTTT.

This chain uses TRBV7-3 with TRBJ2-3; D is unresolved. The CDR3 has 13 residues. Looked up from germline, CDR1 is SGHTA and CDR2 is FQGTGA. V was pared by 4 bases and J by 2 bases, with 7 bases between. Here the CDR3 reads CASSSYHTDTQYF. The CDR3, as DNA: TGTGCCAGCAGCTCCTACCACACAGATACGCAGTATTTT.

The chain employs TRBV28 and TRBJ2-7; 8 bases line up with TRBD1. This CDR3 comprises 14 residues. CDR1 and CDR2 from the germline V gene are MDHEN and SYDVKM. The junction had 9 bases not matched to a gene; V was cut back by 7 bases and J by 4 bases. CDR3 nucleotide sequence: TGTGCCAGCAAAAGGGAGACAGGGGATTACGAGCAGTACTTC. Its translation: CASKRETGDYEQYF.

This clone has only a few counts. The chain employs TRBV12-3 or TRBV12-4 and TRBJ1-1, with TRBD1 matching 7 bases. The length of the CDR3 is 12 residues. J gave up 6 bases and V 9 bases, and 7 bases lay outside the gene matches. Here the CDR3 reads CASTTGVAEAFF. The CDR3 DNA is TGTGCCAGTACAACAGGGGTCGCTGAAGCTTTCTTT.

V gene TRBV18 combines with J gene TRBJ2-3, with 7 nucleotides matching TRBD1. With V trimmed by 0 bases and J by 4 bases, 13 bases remained unmatched. The CDR3 contains 18 residues. Germline CDR1 and CDR2: KGHSH and LQKENI. The CDR3 sequence: CASSPPNRGPSGSDTQYF. CDR3 coding DNA: TGTGCCAGCTCACCACCTAACAGGGGCCCTAGTGGGTCAGATACGCAGTATTTT.

The chain is built from TRBV11-3 and TRBJ2-2; 7 nucleotides align to TRBD2. Germline loops: CDR1 SGHNT, CDR2 YENEEA. Unmatched junction bases numbered 6, after V lost 5 bases and J lost 0 bases. This CDR3 has 16 amino acids. CDR3 coding DNA: TGTGCCAGCAGCCGCCTTAGCGGGTCGAACACCGGGGAGCTGTTTTTT. Its translation: CASSRLSGSNTGELFF.

This clone has a handful of counts. The V and J genes are TRBV5-6 and TRBJ1-1, with 8 positions matching TRBD1. Per the germline V gene, CDR1 is SGHDT and CDR2 is YYEEEE. The CDR3 sequence is 16 residues long. Trimming at V came to 4 bases and at J to 5 bases, leaving 13 bases not matched to a gene. CDR3 sequence (DNA): TGTGCCAGCAGCGACGATCTTACAGGGGGTGGGACTGAAGCTTTCTTT. This translates into CASSDDLTGGGTEAFF.